These 6 T cell receptor beta chains came from one sample sequenced in a study of OX40 agonist ivuxolimab in advanced cancers. Clones were read by immunoSEQ multiplex PCR, and TCRdb kept only the in-frame ones, dropping some. This table has about 83,000 clones, approximately 84% appearing once. This material consisted of CD4+ or CD8+ T cells sorted from blood, taken in a trial of the OX40 agonist ivuxolimab. Source of these receptors: an adult with an advanced solid tumor such as melanoma, head and neck, liver or kidney cancer.

This chain connects TRBV30 to TRBJ1-4, with D hard to call. The V gene's germline CDR1 is GTSNPN and CDR2 SVGIG (reference sequence). This CDR3 is built from 11 residues. Trimming shortened V by 2 bases and J by 7 bases, and 5 bases separated the two germline ends. The CDR3 coding sequence is TGTGCCTGGAGTATCCGTGAAAAACTGTTTTTT. Its translation is CAWSIREKLFF.

This clone has a handful of counts. The chain employs TRBV5-1 and TRBJ2-7; TRBD1 aligns across 8 bases. V dropped 4 bases and J dropped 3; count of bases not matched to a gene: 6. Germline-derived CDR1 and CDR2 are SGHRS and YFSETQ. CDR3 length: 14 residues. Here the CDR3 DNA reads TGCGCCAGCAGCGAGGGACAGGCCCACTACGAGCAGTACTTC. Protein product: CASSEGQAHYEQYF. Looking up the rest from reference TRBV5-1 and TRBJ2-7 gives the full variable domain: KAGVTQTPRYLIKTRGQQVTLSCSPISGHRSVSWYQQTPGQGLQFLFEYFSETQRNKGNFPGRFSGRQFSNSRSEMNVSTLELGDSALYLCASSEGQAHYEQYFGPGTRLTVT.

V and J are TRBV11-2 and TRBJ1-6; D is unresolved. V was trimmed by 10 bases and J by 0 bases, leaving 7 bases between them. The length of the CDR3 is 13 residues. Germline CDR1 is SGHAT and CDR2 is FQNNGV. CDR3 in DNA: TGTGCCACCTCCAGCTCCTATAATTCACCCCTCCACTTT. Translating it yields CATSSSYNSPLHF.

The CDR3 region has the DNA TGTGCCATCAGTGACCTTGGGCTAGCGGGATACTCCTACGAGCAGTACTTC. Its protein is CAISDLGLAGYSYEQYF. The chain couples TRBV10-3 to TRBJ2-7; 9 bases agree with TRBD2. With V trimmed by 3 bases and J by 0 bases, 9 bases remained unmatched. Germline assignment: CDR1 ENHRY and CDR2 SYGVKD. This CDR3 is built from 17 residues.

CDR3: CASATGMGTEAFF. CDR3 nucleotides: TGTGCCAGCGCGACAGGGATGGGCACTGAAGCTTTCTTT. This chain joins TRBV7-9 and TRBJ1-1, with 7 bases lining up with TRBD1. Trimming took 8 bases from V and 4 from J; bases not matched to a gene: 7. This CDR3 spans 13 amino acids. Germline assignment: CDR1 SEHNR and CDR2 FQNEAQ (reference sequence).

The chain couples TRBV2 to TRBJ2-3; D is ambiguous. With 7 bases removed from V and 2 bases from J, the gap between germline ends came to 13 bases. The CDR3 consists of 14 residues. The germline V gene has CDR1 SNHLY and CDR2 FYNNEI. This chain's CDR3 is CASTGWAATDTQYF. In DNA, the CDR3 is TGTGCCAGCACTGGGTGGGCGGCCACAGATACGCAGTATTTT.